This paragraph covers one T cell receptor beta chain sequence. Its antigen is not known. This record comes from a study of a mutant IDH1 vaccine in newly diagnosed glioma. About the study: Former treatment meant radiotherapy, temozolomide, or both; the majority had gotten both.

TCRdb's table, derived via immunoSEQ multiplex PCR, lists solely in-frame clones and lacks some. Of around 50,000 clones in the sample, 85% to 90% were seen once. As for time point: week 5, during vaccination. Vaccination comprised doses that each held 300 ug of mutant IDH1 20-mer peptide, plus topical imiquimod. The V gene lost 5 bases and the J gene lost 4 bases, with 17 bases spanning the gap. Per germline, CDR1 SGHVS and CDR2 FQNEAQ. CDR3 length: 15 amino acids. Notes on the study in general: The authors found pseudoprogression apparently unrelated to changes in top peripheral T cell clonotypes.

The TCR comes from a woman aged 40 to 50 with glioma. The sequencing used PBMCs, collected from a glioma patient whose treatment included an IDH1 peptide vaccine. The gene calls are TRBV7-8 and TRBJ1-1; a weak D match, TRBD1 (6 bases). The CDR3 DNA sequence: TGTGCCAGCAGCCTATGGGGGGGCAGTGCCACTGAAGCTTTCTTT. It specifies CASSLWGGSATEAFF.